This TCR beta chain was recorded in a study of CD8 T cells in ankylosing spondylitis. Regarding the study as a whole: Certain motif variants had earlier been reported in reactive arthritis synovial fluid and blood. Researchers reportedly found disease-linked clones significantly enriched in matched ankylosing spondylitis synovial fluid. Ankylosing spondylitis blood seemed to carry a telltale TCR beta motif made of about 8 highly homologous variants.

This clonotype was counted at least ten times. Its antigen is unknown. CDR3 size: 15 residues. The V gene end was trimmed by 0 bases and the J gene end by 6 bases; junction bases not matched to a gene: 7. The germline gives CDR1 SGHRS, CDR2 YFSETQ. Libraries for TCR beta were made by quantitative 5'-RACE with molecular barcodes. TCRdb called the 5' RACE reads again in MiXCR, with one record for every CDR3 protein. The table has under 250,000 distinct CDR3 sequences, around 25% seen once. The sequence was obtained from a male donor with ankylosing spondylitis or in good health (not recorded which). What was sequenced was blood, either unsorted or a sorted T cell fraction (not recorded which). The chain carries TRBV5-1 and TRBJ2-7; the match to TRBD1 covers 9 bases. CDR3 residues: CASSLATGGVGEQYF. Here the CDR3 DNA reads TGCGCCAGCAGCTTGGCCACAGGGGGCGTAGGCGAGCAGTACTTC.